The present entry profiles one TCR beta chain with its context. Its antigen is as yet unknown. Generated by immunoSEQ multiplex PCR, the TCRdb table keeps only in-frame clones and is missing some. This sample carries 60,000 to 75,000 clones, roughly 94% of them seen once, and the ten largest clones take roughly 1.7%. This sample is drawn from a study of T cell clonotyping in hematopoietic cell transplantation. Regarding the study as a whole: No sorting was done, leaving CD4 and CD8 contributions mixed.

What was sequenced was peripheral blood mononuclear cells. The clonotype comes from a man over 45 in good health. Some clones in this sample may be carry-over from other donors' samples.

The CDR3, as DNA: TGTGCCAGCAGCTTACAGGGCATGAACACTGAAGCTTTCTTT. Protein: CASSLQGMNTEAFF. The chain has TRBV7-3 and TRBJ1-1; D possibly corresponds to TRBD1 (5 bases). The germline V gene has CDR1 SGHTA and CDR2 FQGTGA. This CDR3 has 14 amino acids. Trimming left V 2 bases short and J 0 bases short, with 7 bases between.